These 15 T cell receptor beta chains originate from one sample sequenced in a study of blood T cell repertoires in COVID-19. Using immunoSEQ multiplex PCR, the repertoire was profiled, and TCRdb retains in-frame clones only, with some absent. Seen here are tens of thousands of clones, about 89% observed once, and the top ten hold roughly an eighth. The sequenced sample was peripheral blood. Receptor source: a woman aged 55-70 years with active COVID-19.

The chain couples TRBV6-6 to TRBJ1-2; D gene uncertain. V dropped 6 bases and J dropped 5 bases, with 10 bases sitting between them. CDR1 MNHNY and CDR2 SVGAGI come from the germline V gene (reference sequence). The CDR3 sequence is 12 residues long. CDR3 loop: CASRTGEYGYTF. The CDR3 bases are TGTGCCAGCAGAACCGGGGAATATGGCTACACCTTC.

The chain combines TRBV2 with TRBJ2-7, with a tentative D call TRBD2 (5 bases). Germline loops: CDR1 SNHLY, CDR2 FYNNEI. The CDR3 has 15 residues. Trimming took off 6 bases at V and 0 bases at J, with 15 bases between the two ends. The CDR3 coding sequence is TGTGCCAGCAGGGAGCGGCTGCTGAGCTCCTACGAGCAGTACTTC. It is translated as CASRERLLSSYEQYF.

The J gene is TRBJ1-2, the V gene TRBV19, with a tentative D call TRBD1 (6 bases). Germline V CDR1 and CDR2: LNHDA, SQIVND (reference sequence). V was clipped by 4 bases and J by 4 bases, with 7 bases between them. The CDR3 consists of 12 residues. The CDR3 reads CASSKDSYGYTF. The CDR3, as DNA: TGTGCCAGTAGTAAGGACAGCTATGGCTACACCTTC.

The chain couples TRBV5-1 to TRBJ1-6; 10 bases fit TRBD1. This CDR3 comprises 17 residues. V gave up 0 bases and J gave up 5 bases; unmatched junction bases: 5. Germline V gene lookup returns CDR1 SGHRS and CDR2 YFSETQ. CDR3 sequence reads: CASSLASGQGNNSPLHF. DNA for the CDR3: TGCGCCAGCAGCTTGGCCTCGGGACAGGGGAATAATTCACCCCTCCACTTT.

In this sample, this clone turned up once. The chain joins TRBV5-5 to TRBJ1-6, with D uncertain. Looked up from germline, CDR1 is SGHKS and CDR2 is YYEKEE (reference sequence). CDR3 size: 15 residues. The ends were cut back, 3 bases at V and 9 bases at J, with 16 bases in the middle. In DNA, the CDR3 is TGTGCCAGCAGCTGGGAGCTGCAGTTGTCTTCACCCCTCCACTTT. Translated, it gives CASSWELQLSSPLHF.

This clone has more than one count but fewer than ten. The chain carries TRBV11-2 and TRBJ1-3; D remains unclear. Trimming took off 7 bases at V and 7 bases at J, with 20 bases between the two ends. The germline CDR1 and CDR2 sequences are SGHAT and FQNNGV. This CDR3 has 15 amino acids. This chain's CDR3 is CASTNPQGGGNTIYF. In DNA, the CDR3 is TGTGCCAGCACCAACCCCCAAGGAGGTGGTAACACCATATATTTT.

This clone is a singleton in its sample. The V call is TRBV5-1, the J call TRBJ1-5, with no clear D. From germline, CDR1 is SGHRS and CDR2 YFSETQ. The CDR3 consists of 14 residues. Trimming removed 3 bases from V and 1 base from J, with 8 bases in between. This CDR3 is CASSSGESNQPQHF. CDR3 bases: TGCGCCAGCAGCTCGGGTGAGAGCAATCAGCCCCAGCATTTT. Drawing the rest from reference TRBV5-1 and TRBJ1-5, the complete variable domain is KAGVTQTPRYLIKTRGQQVTLSCSPISGHRSVSWYQQTPGQGLQFLFEYFSETQRNKGNFPGRFSGRQFSNSRSEMNVSTLELGDSALYLCASSSGESNQPQHFGDGTRLSIL.

The chain has TRBV9 and TRBJ2-2; 15 bases match TRBD2. Germline trimming cut 0 bases from V and 8 bases from J; bases unmatched to any gene: 11. The CDR3 extends over 19 amino acids. Germline CDR1 and CDR2: SGDLS and YYNGEE. The CDR3 bases are TGTGCCAGCAGCGTAGGTGCCCCCGGACTAGCGGGGGGGCTAGGGGAGCTGTTTTTT. It codes for CASSVGAPGLAGGLGELFF. The complete variable domain, with remaining parts taken from reference TRBV9 and TRBJ2-2, reads DSGVTQTPKHLITATGQRVTLRCSPRSGDLSVYWYQQSLDQGLQFLIQYYNGEERAKGNILERFSAQQFPDLHSELNLSSLELGDSALYFCASSVGAPGLAGGLGELFFGEGSRLTVL.

The chain couples TRBV9 to TRBJ2-1; D possibly corresponds to TRBD2 (6 bases). The ends were cut back, 5 bases at V and 0 bases at J, with 12 bases in the middle. The CDR3 runs to 15 residues. The V gene's germline CDR1 is SGDLS and CDR2 YYNGEE. CDR3 residues: CASSRYGSSYNEQFF. The CDR3 bases are TGTGCCAGCAGTCGGTACGGGAGCTCCTACAATGAGCAGTTCTTC.

The chain recombines TRBV4-1 with TRBJ2-7; possible D gene TRBD2, 6 bases. Germline V gives CDR1 MGHRA, CDR2 YSYEKL. The CDR3 spans 14 residues. V shed 4 bases and J shed 4 bases, with 14 bases lying between them. Written as DNA, the CDR3 is TGCGCCAGCAGCCCGGGACTCGCCGAATACGAGCAGTACTTC. Amino acids: CASSPGLAEYEQYF.

This clone showed up just once. The rearrangement uses TRBV10-3 and TRBJ1-1, with D possibly matching TRBD1 (6 bases). V lost 8 bases to trimming and J lost 0 bases, with 10 bases between them. Per the germline V gene, CDR1 is ENHRY and CDR2 is SYGVKD. There are 13 residues in the CDR3. The CDR3 region has the DNA TGTGCCATCGGGGGCACAATGAACACTGAAGCTTTCTTT. Translation: CAIGGTMNTEAFF.

This clone has a single count. The chain employs TRBV6-5 and TRBJ1-1; 10 bases fit TRBD1. Germline V gene sequence: CDR1 MNHEY, CDR2 SVGAGI. J gave up 5 bases and V 2 bases, and 5 bases lay outside the gene matches. This CDR3 region has 15 residues. The CDR3 protein is CASSYRGQGVTEAFF. CDR3 nucleotides: TGTGCCAGCAGTTACCGTGGACAGGGGGTGACTGAAGCTTTCTTT.

V usage is TRBV2 and J usage is TRBJ1-3; 7 bases are a match to TRBD1. V gave up 6 bases and J gave up 2 bases; unmatched junction bases: 7. The CDR3 is 15 amino acids. In germline, CDR1 is SNHLY, CDR2 FYNNEI. CDR3 sequence: CASSPNRGAGNTIYF. The CDR3 DNA follows: TGTGCCAGCAGCCCCAACAGGGGCGCTGGAAACACCATATATTTT.

The V gene is TRBV5-4, the J gene TRBJ2-5; 7 bases fit TRBD1. Unmatched junction bases numbered 8, after V lost 1 base and J lost 5 bases. The germline V gene encodes CDR1 SGHNT and CDR2 YYREEE (reference sequence). The CDR3 has 15 residues. The CDR3, as DNA: TGTGCCAGCAGCTTGAAGGACAGGATGTCGGAGACCCAGTACTTC. It is translated as CASSLKDRMSETQYF.

V and J are TRBV7-2 and TRBJ2-3, with TRBD2 matching over 7 bases. The CDR3 has 16 residues. V lost 1 base, J lost 2 bases, and 6 bases stayed unmatched. The V gene's germline CDR1 is SGHTA and CDR2 FQGNSA. The CDR3 region is CASSLVRGGNTDTQYF. The CDR3 DNA reads as TGTGCCAGCAGCTTAGTGCGGGGAGGGAACACAGATACGCAGTATTTT.